What follows is one TCR beta chain and its context. As yet, its antigen is unknown. For TCR, cDNA came from 5'RACE template switching, which added a universal primer site and UMIs. MiXCR, applied by TCRdb to the 5' RACE reads, yields one record per CDR3 protein. This sample has around 300,000 distinct CDR3 sequences, with 3.5% to 4.5% found just once. This entry comes from a study of T cells after yellow fever vaccination. With 2 bases removed from V and 7 bases from J, the gap between germline ends came to 16 bases. The germline CDR1 and CDR2 sequences are SGHRS and YFSETQ. The length of the CDR3 is 15 residues. General study findings and limits: Once the booster was given, most primary-vaccination clones reappeared, at around 95% for CD4 and 88% for CD8. Weaker overall, the secondary response nonetheless peaked faster (day 5 versus 15).

The rearrangement joins TRBV5-1 to TRBJ1-5, with D unresolved. Sequenced here: PBMCs, sampled 15 days after the yellow fever booster vaccination. This TCR was recovered from a young man who received the YFV17D yellow fever vaccine. The CDR3 spells CASSLSSGVGQPQHF. DNA for the CDR3: TGCGCCAGCAGCTTATCCTCCGGGGTGGGGCAGCCCCAGCATTTT.